These 4 T cell receptor beta chains were all obtained from the same sample, sequenced in a study of T cell changes during pregnancy in multiple sclerosis. Sequencing was performed with immunoSEQ multiplex PCR; in TCRdb, only in-frame clones are kept and a portion is missing. The repertoire consists of approximately 51,000 clones, with about 90% occurring once and the leading ten covering around 0.53%. The starting material was CD4+ T cells from peripheral blood mononuclear cells, obtained after pregnancy. The receptors stem from a female donor with multiple sclerosis, enrolled in a pregnancy study.

The CDR3 loop is CASSLFGTSGTNTGELFF. CDR3 in DNA: TGTGCCAGCAGTTTATTTGGGACTAGCGGGACGAACACCGGGGAGCTGTTTTTT. The chain combines TRBV28 with TRBJ2-2; 13 nucleotides agree with TRBD2. This CDR3 comprises 18 residues. Looked up from germline, CDR1 is MDHEN and CDR2 is SYDVKM. J gave up 0 bases and V 1 base, and 2 bases lay outside the gene matches.

The rearrangement joins TRBV5-1 to TRBJ2-2; 7 nucleotides agree with TRBD2. This CDR3 region has 15 residues. J lost 3 bases, V lost 3 bases, and 5 bases had no gene match. The germline V gene encodes CDR1 SGHRS and CDR2 YFSETQ. The chain's CDR3 is CASSYRDYYTGELFF. CDR3 DNA: TGCGCCAGCAGCTACCGGGACTACTACACCGGGGAGCTGTTTTTT.

CDR3 amino acids: CASSRGQGASDNQPQHF. CDR3 coding DNA: TGTGCCAGCAGCCGGGGACAGGGGGCGTCTGACAATCAGCCCCAGCATTTT. This chain joins TRBV7-9 and TRBJ1-5; 12 bases map to TRBD1. Per germline, CDR1 SEHNR and CDR2 FQNEAQ (reference sequence). The ends lost 5 bases at V and 3 bases at J; junction bases unmatched: 8. The CDR3 is 17 amino acids.

The rearrangement uses TRBV5-6 and TRBJ1-6; D unclear. Germline V gene data show CDR1 as SGHDT and CDR2 as YYEEEE. There are 16 residues in the CDR3. V gave up 4 bases and J gave up 0 bases, with 11 bases separating them. CDR3 DNA sequence: TGTGCCAGCAGCGCGATTACGAGCTCCTATAATTCACCCCTCCACTTT. It codes for CASSAITSSYNSPLHF.